These 31 T cell receptor beta chains came from one sample sequenced in a study of cytomegalovirus exposure and HLA in healthy donors. It was with 60 Vbeta and 13 Jbeta primers that the PCR ran. Sequencing used immunoSEQ multiplex PCR; TCRdb keeps in-frame clones, though not all of them. The repertoire includes some 160,000 clones, around 80% of them detected once, and more than 0.45% sits in the top ten. The specimen sequenced was PBMCs. The receptors originated from a woman aged 50 to 60 in good health and CMV-seronegative.

The V call is TRBV11-2, the J call TRBJ2-7; a possible D gene is TRBD2 (6 bases). V gave up 3 bases and J gave up 3 bases, with 12 bases separating them. Germline V lookup: CDR1 SGHAT, CDR2 FQNNGV. This CDR3 is 14 amino acids long. CDR3 DNA sequence: TGTGCCAGCAGCTTGGGGGGACCGATCTACGAGCAGTACTTC. Amino acids: CASSLGGPIYEQYF.

There are a few counts of this clone. This chain uses TRBV25-1 with TRBJ2-1, with 9 bases fitting TRBD1. The CDR3 extends over 15 amino acids. Losses at the gene ends were 6 bases for V and 7 bases for J; bases not matched to a gene: 10. Looked up from germline, CDR1 is MGHDK and CDR2 is SYGVNS. The CDR3 coding sequence is TGTGCCAGCAGCGGGACGGGACAGGGCCCTAATGAGCAGTTCTTC. Protein sequence: CASSGTGQGPNEQFF. The whole variable domain, remainder taken from reference TRBV25-1 and TRBJ2-1, is EADIYQTPRYLVIGTGKKITLECSQTMGHDKMYWYQQDPGMELHLIHYSYGVNSTEKGDLSSESTVSRIRTEHFPLTLESARPSHTSQYLCASSGTGQGPNEQFFGPGTRLTVL.

The chain couples TRBV9 to TRBJ1-1; D may be TRBD1 (6 bases). V was cut by 3 bases and J by 1 base, with 7 bases left in between. The CDR3 consists of 13 residues. The germline V gene has CDR1 SGDLS and CDR2 YYNGEE. The CDR3 reads CASSEQGNTEAFF. The CDR3 DNA follows: TGTGCCAGCAGCGAACAGGGGAACACTGAAGCTTTCTTT.

The rearrangement links TRBV19 to TRBJ2-5, with 7 bases identical to TRBD1. With the DNA end fitting TRBJ2-7 better, the J assignment may be wrong. CDR3 size: 14 residues. The germline V gene has CDR1 LNHDA and CDR2 SQIVND (reference sequence). Written as DNA, the CDR3 is TGTGCCAGTAGTGTCGACAGGGTCTCCTACGAGCAGTACTTC. It specifies CASSVDRVSYEQYF.

This clone was seen once. The V and J genes are TRBV2 and TRBJ2-1; no reliable D call. Germline V lookup: CDR1 SNHLY, CDR2 FYNNEI. Deletions cut 8 bases from V and 8 bases from J, with 7 bases between. This CDR3 is built from 10 residues. DNA for the CDR3: TGTGCCAGCGACTCGGATGAGCAGTTCTTC. Translation gives CASDSDEQFF.

This chain joins TRBV25-1 and TRBJ2-1, with D possibly being TRBD2 (5 bases). The CDR3 consists of 14 residues. The V gene lost 3 bases and the J gene lost 6 bases, with 12 bases spanning the gap. Germline CDR1 MGHDK, CDR2 SYGVNS. The chain's CDR3 is CASSDQRNLNEQFF. CDR3 sequence (DNA): TGTGCCAGCAGTGATCAGCGGAATCTCAATGAGCAGTTCTTC.

The V gene is TRBV6-5, the J gene TRBJ2-3; tentative D call: TRBD1 (6 bases). Trimming shortened V by 5 bases and J by 4 bases, and 16 bases separated the two germline ends. Looked up from germline, CDR1 is MNHEY and CDR2 is SVGAGI. This CDR3 region has 15 residues. Written as DNA, the CDR3 is TGTGCCAGCAGTATCAGAACTGGGGGCCCAGATACGCAGTATTTT. The encoded protein is CASSIRTGGPDTQYF.

The chain uses TRBV5-1 and TRBJ2-7, with 8 bases lining up with TRBD1. The CDR3 sequence is 12 residues long. V shed 3 bases and J 4 bases; nucleotides not matched to a gene: 0. Germline CDR1 is SGHRS and CDR2 is YFSETQ. The CDR3 DNA reads TGCGCCAGCAGCTACAGGGGGTACGAGCAGTACTTC. Its translation is CASSYRGYEQYF. The whole variable domain, remainder taken from reference TRBV5-1 and TRBJ2-7, is KAGVTQTPRYLIKTRGQQVTLSCSPISGHRSVSWYQQTPGQGLQFLFEYFSETQRNKGNFPGRFSGRQFSNSRSEMNVSTLELGDSALYLCASSYRGYEQYFGPGTRLTVT.

The chain recombines TRBV21-1 with TRBJ2-1; the table calls TRBD2, which could not be checked here. TRBV21-1 is tagged as a pseudogene. The CDR3 is 15 amino acids. Written as DNA, the CDR3 is TGTGCCAGCAGCAAAGAGGTGCTAGCGGGGAATGAGCAGTTCTTC. Encoded protein: CASSKEVLAGNEQFF.

J is TRBJ1-2 and V is TRBV28, with D possibly TRBD1 on 6 matching bases. Trimming took off 4 bases at V and 0 bases at J, with 15 bases between the two ends. The V gene's germline CDR1 is MDHEN and CDR2 SYDVKM. The length of the CDR3 is 16 residues. The CDR3 nucleotides are TGTGCCAGCAGTTCATCAGGACAGCCTACTAACTATGGCTACACCTTC. Residues: CASSSSGQPTNYGYTF.

The chain is built from TRBV11-3 and TRBJ2-5, with D hard to call. Germline V gene sequence: CDR1 SGHNT, CDR2 YENEEA. V lost 0 bases, J lost 5 bases, and 13 bases lay in between. The CDR3 length is 15 residues. CDR3 coding DNA: TGTGCCAGCAGCTTAGAGCCAAGCCCCAGGGAGACCCAGTACTTC. Amino acids: CASSLEPSPRETQYF.

The chain recombines TRBV10-3 with TRBJ1-1, with D possibly matching TRBD1 (5 bases). The V end lost 6 bases, the J end lost 1 base, and 12 bases lay between the germline ends. The CDR3 has 14 amino acids. Germline assignment: CDR1 ENHRY and CDR2 SYGVKD. CDR3 residues: CAISPLGQNTEAFF. The CDR3 DNA reads TGTGCCATCAGCCCCCTTGGACAGAACACTGAAGCTTTCTTT.

The chain is built from TRBV19 and TRBJ1-2; TRBD1 agrees at 7 bases. CDR3 length: 17 residues. Trimming cost V 6 bases and J 0 bases; bases outside gene matches: 13. From germline, CDR1 is LNHDA and CDR2 SQIVND (reference sequence). CDR3 in amino acids: CASSRRRGQESNYGYTF. CDR3 DNA sequence: TGTGCCAGTAGCAGGCGCCGCGGACAGGAGTCTAACTATGGCTACACCTTC.

The chain employs TRBV5-6 and TRBJ1-2; tentative D call: TRBD1 (6 bases). Trimming took off 1 base at V and 7 bases at J, with 29 bases between the two ends. Germline CDR1 is SGHDT and CDR2 is YYEEEE. The CDR3 covers 19 residues. CDR3 DNA sequence: TGTGCCAGCAGCTTGATCCCGGACCAGGGGTTGTTAAGGCTTAGTGGCTACACCTTC. Protein: CASSLIPDQGLLRLSGYTF. The complete variable domain, with remaining parts taken from reference TRBV5-6 and TRBJ1-2, reads DAGVTQSPTHLIKTRGQQVTLRCSPKSGHDTVSWYQQALGQGPQFIFQYYEEEERQRGNFPDRFSGHQFPNYSSELNVNALLLGDSALYLCASSLIPDQGLLRLSGYTFGSGTRLTVV.

V usage is TRBV18 and J usage is TRBJ1-3, with a possible D match to TRBD1 (6 bases). The V gene's germline CDR1 is KGHSH and CDR2 LQKENI. The ends were cut back, 0 bases at V and 4 bases at J, with 13 bases in the middle. CDR3 length: 16 amino acids. The CDR3 here is CASSPPAGAPGNTIYF. The CDR3 DNA sequence: TGTGCCAGCTCACCACCAGCGGGGGCGCCGGGAAACACCATATATTTT.

This clone was recorded only once. The chain links TRBV6-4 to TRBJ2-7, with 9 bases fitting TRBD2. Unmatched junction bases numbered 6, after V lost 10 bases and J lost 2 bases. CDR1 and CDR2 (germline): MRHNA, SNTAGT. The CDR3 runs to 13 residues. The CDR3 is CANTGLAAYEQYF. The CDR3 DNA reads TGTGCCAACACGGGACTAGCTGCCTACGAGCAGTACTTC.

The chain has TRBV5-1 and TRBJ2-5; the D is unclear. This CDR3 has 14 amino acids. Germline CDR1 reads SGHRS; CDR2 reads YFSETQ. V was cut by 4 bases and J by 4 bases, with 14 bases left in between. In nucleotides, the CDR3 is TGCGCCAGCAGCCCTAGAACCCCGGGAGAGACCCAGTACTTC. Protein sequence: CASSPRTPGETQYF.

V and J are TRBV4-2 and TRBJ1-1; the D is unclear. CDR3 length: 15 residues. V lost 2 bases, J lost 1 base, and 11 bases lay in between. The germline V gene encodes CDR1 LGHNA and CDR2 YNFKEQ. CDR3 bases: TGTGCCAGCAGCCAAATCTTACAGCCGAACACTGAAGCTTTCTTT. It encodes CASSQILQPNTEAFF.

The chain uses TRBV28 and TRBJ2-5; 8 nucleotides agree with TRBD2. The CDR3 loop spans 18 amino acids. V lost 5 bases and J lost 1; bases outside the gene matches: 15. Germline V lookup: CDR1 MDHEN, CDR2 SYDVKM. CDR3 coding DNA: TGTGCCAGCAGTCCCGCGGGGGGCGGGGGACCGATCCAAGAGACCCAGTACTTC. This gives the protein CASSPAGGGGPIQETQYF.

The V call is TRBV6-5, the J call TRBJ2-3; the match to TRBD2 covers 9 bases. J lost 13 bases, V lost 4 bases, and 9 bases had no gene match. CDR3 length: 13 amino acids. Germline CDR1 MNHEY, CDR2 SVGAGI. Written as DNA, the CDR3 is TGTGCCAGCAGTTTAGCGGGGGCAACTGGGGAGTATTTT. It translates to CASSLAGATGEYF.

The V call is TRBV10-1, the J call TRBJ2-4, with a possible D match to TRBD1 (6 bases). This CDR3 contains 16 residues. Germline loops: CDR1 WNHNN, CDR2 SYGVQD (reference sequence). Deletions cut 0 bases from V and 5 bases from J, with 14 bases between. CDR3 amino acids: CASSESPLGAENIQYF. The CDR3, as DNA: TGCGCCAGCAGTGAGTCGCCGTTGGGGGCGGAAAACATTCAGTACTTC.

The rearrangement links TRBV30 to TRBJ2-3, with a possible D match to TRBD2 (7 bases). The CDR3 is 14 amino acids. Deletions cut 4 bases from V and 14 bases from J, with 25 bases between. Germline lookup yields CDR1 GTSNPN and CDR2 SVGIG (reference sequence). As DNA, the CDR3 is TGTGCCTGGACTGATGGGGGGGGGCGTGAGATGCGGTATTTT. It translates to CAWTDGGGREMRYF.

The gene calls are TRBV11-2 and TRBJ2-7; 8 bases are a match to TRBD2. CDR1 and CDR2 from the germline V gene are SGHAT and FQNNGV. The CDR3 extends over 14 amino acids. After removal of 3 bases from V and 6 bases from J, the junction contained 7 bases not matched to a gene. This CDR3 is CASSFGTSWSEQYF. The CDR3 region has the DNA TGTGCCAGCAGCTTCGGGACTAGTTGGTCCGAGCAGTACTTC.

V usage is TRBV13 and J usage is TRBJ2-6, with 7 bases aligning to TRBD1. J was trimmed by 2 bases and V by 7 bases; bases with no gene match: 23. Germline V gene sequence: CDR1 PRHDT, CDR2 FYEKMQ (reference sequence). This CDR3 is 21 amino acids long. The CDR3 region has the DNA TGTGCCAGCACCTCAGCCGGGACAGCCGCCTCATCCCTACCTGGGGCCAACGTCCTGACTTTC. Translation: CASTSAGTAASSLPGANVLTF.

This clone has only one observation. The V and J genes are TRBV4-2 and TRBJ2-1, with TRBD2 identical over 9 bases. This CDR3 is built from 17 residues. Germline lookup yields CDR1 LGHNA and CDR2 YNFKEQ. V shed 5 bases and J 3 bases; nucleotides not matched to a gene: 11. The CDR3 is CASSGRRAGGVYNEQFF. The DNA for the CDR3 is TGTGCCAGCAGCGGGCGCAGGGCGGGAGGGGTCTACAATGAGCAGTTCTTC.

The V and J genes are TRBV6-1 and TRBJ1-2, with a possible D match to TRBD1 (6 bases). The CDR3 is 13 residues long. The V and J ends lost 3 bases and 6 bases respectively, with 11 bases between them. The germline V gene has CDR1 MNHNS and CDR2 SASEGT. The CDR3 spells CASSEYGDNGYTF. DNA for the CDR3: TGTGCCAGCAGTGAGTACGGGGACAATGGCTACACCTTC.

CDR3 sequence: CASSPDTTNEQFF. Here the CDR3 DNA reads TGTGCCAGCAGCCCGGACACGACCAATGAGCAGTTCTTC. This chain joins TRBV5-4 and TRBJ2-1; TRBD1 might be the D (5 bases). Trimming stripped 4 bases from V and 6 bases from J, with 11 bases between. Germline lookup yields CDR1 SGHNT and CDR2 YYREEE (reference sequence). The CDR3 has 13 amino acids.

The chain uses TRBV29-1 and TRBJ1-1; 8 nucleotides line up with TRBD1. Germline V gene lookup returns CDR1 SQVTM and CDR2 ANQGSEA. This CDR3 comprises 14 residues. V lost 2 bases and J lost 1; bases outside the gene matches: 3. For the CDR3, the DNA is TGCAGCGTTGAACGGGGACAGGCGAACACTGAAGCTTTCTTT. Translation: CSVERGQANTEAFF.

In DNA form, the CDR3 reads TGTGCCATCAGTGGCAGGCACGCCAGATTCGCAGATACGCAGTATTTT. Amino acid sequence: CAISGRHARFADTQYF. The chain links TRBV10-3 to TRBJ2-3; D is unresolved. V lost 4 bases and J 4 bases, leaving 18 bases between the germline ends. The CDR3 length is 16 residues. Germline V gene data show CDR1 as ENHRY and CDR2 as SYGVKD.

This rearrangement joins TRBV18 to TRBJ2-5; 8 bases line up with TRBD2. This CDR3 region has 13 residues. V lost 5 bases, J lost 5 bases, and 4 bases stayed unmatched. Germline assignment: CDR1 KGHSH and CDR2 LQKENI. CDR3 amino acids: CASSSSGLETQYF. CDR3 DNA sequence: TGTGCCAGCTCATCTAGCGGGTTGGAGACCCAGTACTTC.

The rearrangement links TRBV7-2 to TRBJ2-7, with 10 nucleotides matching TRBD2. The V and J ends lost 5 bases and 3 bases, in that order; junction bases with no gene match: 4. Germline assignment: CDR1 SGHTA and CDR2 FQGNSA. The CDR3 is 14 residues long. The CDR3 spells CASSARLAGYEQYF. The DNA for the CDR3 is TGTGCCAGCAGCGCCCGACTAGCGGGCTACGAGCAGTACTTC.